This T cell receptor beta chain was sequenced for a study of blood T cell repertoires in COVID-19. The data were produced by immunoSEQ multiplex PCR, yet TCRdb's version contains in-frame clones alone and is incomplete. The sample lists some 120,000 clones; 88% were seen once. The sequence was obtained from a human donor in a cohort sampled during active COVID-19. Sequenced sample: peripheral blood.

CDR3 DNA sequence: TGTGCCAGCAGTTACGTCCCAGTAAAACCGAACACTGAAGCTTTCTTT. Protein product: CASSYVPVKPNTEAFF. The gene calls are TRBV6-6 and TRBJ1-1; D call uncertain. CDR1 is MNHNY, CDR2 SVGAGI, per germline (reference sequence). This CDR3 region has 16 residues. Trimming pared 2 bases from V and 1 base from J, leaving 14 bases between.